The 2 T cell receptor beta chains below come from one sample, sequenced in a study of shared clonotypes between healthy human individuals (dated by TCRdb to the early 2020s). Library creation used the immunoSEQ multiplex PCR assay. Here the immuneACCESS table is served through TCRdb, limited to in-frame sequences with V and J called. Missing clones are a known gap in these copies; in checked studies unresolved V genes cover under half, and the rest lacks a known reason. Present in this sample are millions of clones, about 95% of which were seen just once. Under 0.15% of the sample is taken by the ten largest. The sequenced sample was naive CD4+ T cells sorted from blood. The sample's cell subset or site label, in plain terms: CD45RA+ positively selected. These receptors were obtained from a man between 18 and 35 years old in good health.

V gene TRBV5-1 combines with J gene TRBJ1-3, with 7 bases lining up with TRBD1. CDR3 length: 15 amino acids. V was clipped by 0 bases and J by 2 bases; unmatched bases: 2. Germline loops: CDR1 SGHRS, CDR2 YFSETQ. The CDR3 DNA sequence: TGCGCCAGCAGCTTGGAGACAGGGACTGGAAACACCATATATTTT. Its protein is CASSLETGTGNTIYF.

The V gene is TRBV11-2, the J gene TRBJ2-5; TRBD2 matches 8 bases. With 1 base clipped from V and 7 bases from J, the junction kept 17 bases outside the gene matches. CDR1 SGHAT and CDR2 FQNNGV come from the germline V gene. CDR3 length: 18 residues. The CDR3 DNA reads as TGTGCCAGCAGCTTAGGGACCGGGACTAGGATCCTCGGAGGGACCCAGTACTTC. Protein sequence: CASSLGTGTRILGGTQYF.